The 9 T cell receptor beta chains in this list originate from one sample, sequenced in a study of CD4 T cells in relation to SARS-CoV-2 and coronaviruses. CD4+ T cells from unexposed donors were obtained before the COVID-19 pandemic (2011-2018). The cells were cultured for under twelve days before CD4+ T cells were isolated. Repertoires were generated with immunoSEQ multiplex PCR, while TCRdb's copy carries only in-frame clones and drops some. The sample gives under 20,000 clones, roughly 80% of which show up once; 27% is in the top ten. These receptors are not linked to any known antigen. Sequencing was performed on CD4+ T cells from PBMCs, cultured in vitro. These receptors all come from a human donor in good health.

Written as DNA, the CDR3 is TGTGCCACCAGCAGAGGTAACAGGGTATACGAGCAGTACTTC. Translated, it gives CATSRGNRVYEQYF. The chain combines TRBV15 with TRBJ2-7; D is possibly TRBD1 (6 bases). There are 14 residues in the CDR3. V lost 1 base and J 4 bases, leaving 11 bases between the germline ends. Germline V gene lookup returns CDR1 LNHNV and CDR2 YYDKDF (reference sequence).

The V and J genes are TRBV28 and TRBJ1-6; perhaps TRBD1 as D (5 bases). With 5 bases removed from V and 10 bases from J, the gap between germline ends came to 12 bases. The CDR3 sequence is 13 residues long. Germline V gives CDR1 MDHEN, CDR2 SYDVKM. The chain's CDR3 is CASSPPTVSPLHF. CDR3 DNA: TGTGCCAGCAGTCCCCCGACAGTCTCACCCCTCCACTTT.

CDR3 nucleotides: TGCAGTGCTAGTGGTGGCCATTCGGAGGAGACCCAGTACTTC. It yields the protein CSASGGHSEETQYF. This sequence joins TRBV20-1 and TRBJ2-5; D call uncertain. The CDR3 is 14 residues long. With 3 bases removed from V and 5 bases from J, the gap between germline ends came to 16 bases. Germline CDR1 DFQATT, CDR2 SNEGSKA (reference sequence).

In DNA, the CDR3 is TGTGCCAGCAGCCCAGACAGGGCGAACCAGCCCCAGCATTTT. Its translation is CASSPDRANQPQHF. J is TRBJ1-5 and V is TRBV3-1 (or the pseudogene TRBV3-2), with 7 bases lining up with TRBD1. The CDR3 contains 14 residues. Looked up from germline, CDR1 is LGHDT and CDR2 is YNNKEL (reference sequence). With 4 bases clipped from V and 7 bases from J, the junction kept 7 bases outside the gene matches.

This rearrangement joins TRBV28 to TRBJ1-5; a possible D gene is TRBD1 (5 bases). The CDR3 has 18 residues. The germline V gene has CDR1 MDHEN and CDR2 SYDVKM. Trimming left V 3 bases short and J 1 base short, with 19 bases between. CDR3 bases: TGTGCCAGCAGTTTTTGGGGGGGGACCCCTCTCAGCAATCAGCCCCAGCATTTT. Translation: CASSFWGGTPLSNQPQHF.

V usage is TRBV2 and J usage is TRBJ1-6, with D tentatively TRBD1 (5 bases). The CDR3 extends over 17 amino acids. Trimming left V 0 bases short and J 10 bases short, with 19 bases between. CDR1 and CDR2 from the germline V gene are SNHLY and FYNNEI. As DNA, the CDR3 is TGTGCCAGCAGTGAAGCCGCCTTGCCGGGGGTCGGGTCACCCCTCCACTTT. Translating it yields CASSEAALPGVGSPLHF.

The chain couples TRBV7-6 to TRBJ2-3; 8 bases match TRBD1. Germline V gives CDR1 SGHVS, CDR2 FNYEAQ. The V segment lost 1 base and the J segment 5 bases; nucleotides outside the gene matches: 5. The CDR3 covers 15 residues. The CDR3, as DNA: TGTGCCAGCAGCTTAGGGGCAGGGGGCAGAGATACGCAGTATTTT. Encoded protein: CASSLGAGGRDTQYF.

The V and J genes are TRBV11-2 and TRBJ2-5, with TRBD1 matching over 10 bases. Trimming at V came to 5 bases and at J to 5 bases, leaving 8 bases not matched to a gene. CDR1 is SGHAT, CDR2 FQNNGV, per germline. This CDR3 has 15 residues. CDR3 sequence reads: CASSQRTGGRETQYF. As DNA, the CDR3 is TGTGCCAGCAGCCAACGGACAGGGGGGAGGGAGACCCAGTACTTC.

This clone was observed a few times. The chain couples TRBV2 to TRBJ1-2; D might be TRBD1 (6 bases). Germline-derived CDR1 and CDR2 are SNHLY and FYNNEI. V was clipped by 5 bases and J by 1 base, with 8 bases between them. The CDR3 covers 13 residues. CDR3: CASSIQGNYGYTF. CDR3 bases: TGTGCCAGCAGTATACAGGGTAACTATGGCTACACCTTC.